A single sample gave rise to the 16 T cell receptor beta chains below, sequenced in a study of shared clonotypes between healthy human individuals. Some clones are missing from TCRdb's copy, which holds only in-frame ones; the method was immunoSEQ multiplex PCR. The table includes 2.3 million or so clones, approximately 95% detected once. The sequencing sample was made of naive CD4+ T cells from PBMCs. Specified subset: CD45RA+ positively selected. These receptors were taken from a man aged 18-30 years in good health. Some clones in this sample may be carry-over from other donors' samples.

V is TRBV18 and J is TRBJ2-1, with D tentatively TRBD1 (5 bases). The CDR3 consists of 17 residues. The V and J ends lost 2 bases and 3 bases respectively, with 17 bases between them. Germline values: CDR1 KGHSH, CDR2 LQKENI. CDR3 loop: CASSPLQAVVNYNEQFF. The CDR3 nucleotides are TGTGCCAGCTCACCATTACAGGCAGTTGTGAACTACAATGAGCAGTTCTTC.

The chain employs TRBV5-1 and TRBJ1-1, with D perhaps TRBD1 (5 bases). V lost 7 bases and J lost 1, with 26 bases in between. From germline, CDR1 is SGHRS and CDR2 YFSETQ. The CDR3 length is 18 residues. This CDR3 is CASGQYGTGSSSNTEAFF. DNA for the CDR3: TGCGCCAGCGGGCAGTATGGGACTGGCAGCTCCTCGAACACTGAAGCTTTCTTT.

CDR3 region: CASSTRDRVYGYTF. The DNA of the CDR3 is TGTGCCAGCAGTACCAGAGACAGGGTCTATGGCTACACCTTC. The V call is TRBV28, the J call TRBJ1-2, with 7 bases identical to TRBD1. CDR3 length equals 14 residues. The germline gives CDR1 MDHEN, CDR2 SYDVKM. V trimming: 5 bases; J trimming: 4 bases; junction bases outside the gene matches: 7.

CDR3 sequence: CASSLLGTANYGYTF. The CDR3 nucleotides read TGTGCCAGCAGCTTACTCGGGACAGCAAACTATGGCTACACCTTC. The genes are TRBV11-2 and TRBJ1-2, with TRBD1 matching 7 bases. The germline V gene encodes CDR1 SGHAT and CDR2 FQNNGV. Trimming cost V 2 bases and J 2 bases; bases outside gene matches: 5. This CDR3 comprises 15 residues.

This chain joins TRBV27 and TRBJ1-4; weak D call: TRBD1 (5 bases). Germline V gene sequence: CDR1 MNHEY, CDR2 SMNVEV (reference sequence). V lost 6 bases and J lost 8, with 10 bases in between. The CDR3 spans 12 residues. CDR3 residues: CASRKGREKLFF. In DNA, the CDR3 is TGTGCCAGCAGAAAGGGGCGAGAAAAACTGTTTTTT.

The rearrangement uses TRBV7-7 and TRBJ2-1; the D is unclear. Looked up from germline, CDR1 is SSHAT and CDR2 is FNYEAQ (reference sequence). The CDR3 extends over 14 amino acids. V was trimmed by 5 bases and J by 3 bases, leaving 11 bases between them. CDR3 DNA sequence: TGTGCCAGCAGCCCATTGATTGGCTACAATGAGCAGTTCTTC. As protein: CASSPLIGYNEQFF.

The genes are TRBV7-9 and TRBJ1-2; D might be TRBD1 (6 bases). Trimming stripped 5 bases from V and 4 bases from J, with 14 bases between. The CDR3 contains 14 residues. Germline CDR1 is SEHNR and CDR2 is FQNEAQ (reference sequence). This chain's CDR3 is CASSVGDITYGYTF. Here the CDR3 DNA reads TGTGCCAGCAGCGTCGGGGACATAACCTATGGCTACACCTTC.

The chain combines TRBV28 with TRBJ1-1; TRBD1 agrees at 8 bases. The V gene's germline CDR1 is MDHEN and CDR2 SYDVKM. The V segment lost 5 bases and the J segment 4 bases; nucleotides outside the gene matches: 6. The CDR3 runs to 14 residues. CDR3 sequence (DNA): TGTGCCAGCAGTGGACAGGGTAGGACCACTGAAGCTTTCTTT. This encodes CASSGQGRTTEAFF. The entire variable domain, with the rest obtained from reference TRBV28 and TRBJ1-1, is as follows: DVKVTQSSRYLVKRTGEKVFLECVQDMDHENMFWYRQDPGLGLRLIYFSYDVKMKEKGDIPEGYSVSREKKERFSLILESASTNQTSMYLCASSGQGRTTEAFFGQGTRLTVV.

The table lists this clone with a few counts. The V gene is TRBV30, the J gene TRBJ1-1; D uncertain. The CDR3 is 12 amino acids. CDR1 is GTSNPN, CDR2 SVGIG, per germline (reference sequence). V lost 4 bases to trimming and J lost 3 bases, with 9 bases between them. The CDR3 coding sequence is TGTGCCTGGATCAAAAGCGACACTGAAGCTTTCTTT. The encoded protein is CAWIKSDTEAFF.

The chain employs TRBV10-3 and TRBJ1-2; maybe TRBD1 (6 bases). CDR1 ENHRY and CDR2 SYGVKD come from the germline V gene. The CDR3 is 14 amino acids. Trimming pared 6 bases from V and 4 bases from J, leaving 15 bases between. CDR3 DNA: TGTGCCATCAGGGGCCCCGGACAGTCCTATGGCTACACCTTC. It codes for CAIRGPGQSYGYTF.

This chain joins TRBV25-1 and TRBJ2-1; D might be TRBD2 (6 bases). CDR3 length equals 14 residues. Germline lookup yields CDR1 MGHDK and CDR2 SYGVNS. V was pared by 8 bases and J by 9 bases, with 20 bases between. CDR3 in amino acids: CASRRSGLGSEQFF. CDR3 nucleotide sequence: TGTGCCAGCCGCCGGAGCGGGCTCGGCAGTGAGCAGTTCTTC.

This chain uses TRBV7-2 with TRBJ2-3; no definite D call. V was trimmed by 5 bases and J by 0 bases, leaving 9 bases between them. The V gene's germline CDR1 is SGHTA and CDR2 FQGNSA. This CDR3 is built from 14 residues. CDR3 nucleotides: TGTGCCAGCAGCCCCCAGAGTAGCACAGATACGCAGTATTTT. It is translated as CASSPQSSTDTQYF.

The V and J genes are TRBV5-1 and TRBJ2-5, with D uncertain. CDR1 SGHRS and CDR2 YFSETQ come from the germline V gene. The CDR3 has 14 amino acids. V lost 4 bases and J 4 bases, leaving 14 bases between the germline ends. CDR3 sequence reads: CASSISLSLETQYF. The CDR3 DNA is TGCGCCAGCAGCATTAGCTTATCCCTAGAGACCCAGTACTTC.

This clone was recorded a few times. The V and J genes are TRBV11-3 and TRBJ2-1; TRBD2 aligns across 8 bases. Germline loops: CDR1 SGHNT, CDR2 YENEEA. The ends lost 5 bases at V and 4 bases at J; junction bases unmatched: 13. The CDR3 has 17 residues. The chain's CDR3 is CASSLGVAGTQYNEQFF. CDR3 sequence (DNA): TGTGCCAGCAGCCTAGGGGTAGCGGGAACCCAATACAATGAGCAGTTCTTC. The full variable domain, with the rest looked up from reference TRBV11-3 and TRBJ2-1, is EAGVVQSPRYKIIEKKQPVAFWCNPISGHNTLYWYLQNLGQGPELLIRYENEEAVDDSQLPKDRFSAERLKGVDSTLKIQPAELGDSAVYLCASSLGVAGTQYNEQFFGPGTRLTVL.

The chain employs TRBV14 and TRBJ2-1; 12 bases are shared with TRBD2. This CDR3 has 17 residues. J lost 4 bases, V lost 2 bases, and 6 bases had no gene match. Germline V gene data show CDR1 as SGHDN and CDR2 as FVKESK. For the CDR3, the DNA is TGTGCCAGCAGCCAACGACTAGCGGGAGTATCGTACAATGAGCAGTTCTTC. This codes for CASSQRLAGVSYNEQFF. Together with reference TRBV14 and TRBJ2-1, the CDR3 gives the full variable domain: EAGVTQFPSHSVIEKGQTVTLRCDPISGHDNLYWYRRVMGKEIKFLLHFVKESKQDESGMPNNRFLAERTGGTYSTLKVQPAELEDSGVYFCASSQRLAGVSYNEQFFGPGTRLTVL.

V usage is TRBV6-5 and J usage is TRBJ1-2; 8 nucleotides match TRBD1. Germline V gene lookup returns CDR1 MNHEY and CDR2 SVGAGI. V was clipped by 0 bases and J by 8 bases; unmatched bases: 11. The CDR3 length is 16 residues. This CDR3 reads CASSYSDRAYMGGYTF. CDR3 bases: TGTGCCAGCAGTTACTCGGACAGGGCTTATATGGGAGGCTACACCTTC.